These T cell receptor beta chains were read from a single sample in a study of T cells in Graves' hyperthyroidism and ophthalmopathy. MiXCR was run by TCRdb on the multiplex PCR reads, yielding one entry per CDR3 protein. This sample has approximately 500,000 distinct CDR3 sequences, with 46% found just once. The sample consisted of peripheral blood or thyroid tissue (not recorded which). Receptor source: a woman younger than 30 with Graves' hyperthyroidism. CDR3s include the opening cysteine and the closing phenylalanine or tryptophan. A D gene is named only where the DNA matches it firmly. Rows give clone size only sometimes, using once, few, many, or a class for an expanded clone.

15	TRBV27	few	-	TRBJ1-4	TGTGCCAGCAGTTTATCGGAGGGGGTAAATGAAAAACTGTTTTTT	CASSLSEGVNEKLFF
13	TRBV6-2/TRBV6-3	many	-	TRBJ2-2	TGTGCCAGCAGTTCGGGGGAGGCCGGGGAGCTGTTTTTT	CASSSGEAGELFF
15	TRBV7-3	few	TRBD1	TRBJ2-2	TGTGCCAGCAGCAGCACAGGGGAACCCACCGGGGAGCTGTTTTTT	CASSSTGEPTGELFF
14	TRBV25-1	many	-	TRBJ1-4	TGTGCCAGCAGTGAAGCAGGGAGAGGTGAAAAACTGTTTTTT	CASSEAGRGEKLFF
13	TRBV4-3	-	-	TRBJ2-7	TGCGCCAGCAGCCACGTCCAGGGTTACGAGCAGTACTTC	CASSHVQGYEQYF
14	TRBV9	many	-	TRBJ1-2	TGTGCCAGCAGCGAGGGACGGACGGCCTATGGCTACACCTTC	CASSEGRTAYGYTF
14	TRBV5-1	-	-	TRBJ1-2	TGCGCCAGCAGCTTGTCAGCGACTAACTATGGCTACACCTTC	CASSLSATNYGYTF
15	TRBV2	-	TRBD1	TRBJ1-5	TGTGCCAGCAAAGGGGACGGGGCAGGGGGGCAGCCCCAGCATTTT	CASKGDGAGGQPQHF
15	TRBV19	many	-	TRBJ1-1	TGTGCCAGTGGACAGAGGGGAACTTCGAACACTGAAGCTTTCTTT	CASGQRGTSNTEAFF
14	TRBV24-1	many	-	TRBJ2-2	TGTGCCACCAGTGAGTCTATGAGGACCGGGGAGCTGTTTTTT	CATSESMRTGELFF
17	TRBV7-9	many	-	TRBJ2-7	TGTGCCAGCAGCCATCGGTCGGATGGGGGGTCCTCCTACGAGCAGTACTTC	CASSHRSDGGSSYEQYF
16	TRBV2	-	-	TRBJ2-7	TGTGCCAGCAGAGATCTAGCGAACCTCAACACCTACGAGCAGTACTTC	CASRDLANLNTYEQYF
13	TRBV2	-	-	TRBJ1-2	TGCGCCAGCGGCCAAGGAGGTTACGATGGCTACACCTTC	CASGQGGYDGYTF
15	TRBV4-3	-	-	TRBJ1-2	TGCGCCAGCAGCCAAGGGACACATAGTAACTATGGCTACGCCTTC	CASSQGTHSNYGYAF
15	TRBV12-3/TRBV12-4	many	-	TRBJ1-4	TGTGCCAGCAGTCCAGGGGATTGGACTAATGAAAAACTGTTTTTT	CASSPGDWTNEKLFF
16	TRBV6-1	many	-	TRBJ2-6	TGTGCCAGCAGGACCACAGGGTGCTCTGGGGCCAACGTCCTGACTTTC	CASRTTGCSGANVLTF
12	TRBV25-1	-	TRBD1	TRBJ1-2	TGTGCCAGCGCGACAGGGAACTATGGCTACACCTTC	CASATGNYGYTF
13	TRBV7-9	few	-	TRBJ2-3	TGTGCCAGCAGCTTCCCCAGGGGATATACGCAGTATTTT	CASSFPRGYTQYF
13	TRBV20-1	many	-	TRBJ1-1	TGCAGTGCTAGGAAGGGGTACCACACTGAAGCTTTCTTT	CSARKGYHTEAFF
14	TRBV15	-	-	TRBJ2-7	TGTGCCACCAGCAGAGGATACAGCTCCTACGAGCAGTACTTC	CATSRGYSSYEQYF
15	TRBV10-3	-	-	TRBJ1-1	TGTGCCATCAGGTCCGTCAGGGCCCCGAACACTGAAGCTTTCTTT	CAIRSVRAPNTEAFF
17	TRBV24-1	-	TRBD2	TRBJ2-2	TGTGCCACCAGTGATCCGACTAGCGGGAGTTACACCGGGGAGCTGTTTTTT	CATSDPTSGSYTGELFF
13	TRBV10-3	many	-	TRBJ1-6	TGTGCCATCAGTGAGTCGGCACTCCGGACCCTCCACTTT	CAISESALRTLHF
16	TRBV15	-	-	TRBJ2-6	TGTGCCACCAGCGCCCGGCAGGGGATGGGAGGGAACACTGAAGCTTTC	CATSARQGMGGNTEAF
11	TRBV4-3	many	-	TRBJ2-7	TGCGCCAGCAGCCAAGATAGGGTCCTGTACTTC	CASSQDRVLYF
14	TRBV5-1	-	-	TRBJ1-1	TGCGCCAGCCGGGACACGCAGGATGGCACTGAAGCTTTCTTT	CASRDTQDGTEAFF
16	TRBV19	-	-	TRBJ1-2	TGTGCCTGGAGTCCCTCGTGGGGCTACGCTAACTATGGCTACACCTTC	CAWSPSWGYANYGYTF
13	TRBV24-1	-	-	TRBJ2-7	TGTGCCTACAGCGTGGGTCATACCTCCCAGCAGTACTTC	CAYSVGHTSQQYF
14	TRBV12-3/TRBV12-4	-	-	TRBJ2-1	TGTGCCAGCAGCTTTGGTGGAGGTAGCGATGAGCAGTTCTTC	CASSFGGGSDEQFF
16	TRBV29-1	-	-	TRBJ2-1	TGCAGCGTTGCGGTCAGGGTATGGAGCTCCTACAATGAGCAGTTCTTC	CSVAVRVWSSYNEQFF
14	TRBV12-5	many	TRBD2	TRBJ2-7	TGTGCTAGTGGTTTGAGCGGGGCCCCCTACGAGCAGTACTTC	CASGLSGAPYEQYF
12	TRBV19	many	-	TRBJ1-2	TGTGCCAGTAGTATAGCCGGGCGAGGCTACACCTTC	CASSIAGRGYTF
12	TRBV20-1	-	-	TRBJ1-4	TGCAGTGCTAGAGATGGGGGGGAAAAACTGTTTTTT	CSARDGGEKLFF
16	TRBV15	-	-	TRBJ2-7	TGTGCCACCAGCAGCGACGGAGGGCAGGGGTTTAGGGAGCAGTACTTC	CATSSDGGQGFREQYF
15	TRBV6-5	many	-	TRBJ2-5	TGTGCCAGCAGACAAATCCCCAACGGTAAAGAGACCCAGTACTTC	CASRQIPNGKETQYF
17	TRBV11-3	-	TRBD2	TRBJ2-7	TGTGCCACCAGTGGGCTAGCGGGACTAGCGGGAGGCCACGAGCAGTACTTC	CATSGLAGLAGGHEQYF
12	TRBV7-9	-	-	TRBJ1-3	TGTGCCAGCAGAATAGGAGCGAACACCATATATTTT	CASRIGANTIYF
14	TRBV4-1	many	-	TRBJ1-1	TGCGCCAGCAGCCAAGAGCCAAGACCAACTGAAGCTTTCTTT	CASSQEPRPTEAFF
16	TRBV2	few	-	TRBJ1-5	TGTGCCAGCAGTGAAGCGGAGGGGCGCGGCAATCAGCCCCAGCATTTT	CASSEAEGRGNQPQHF
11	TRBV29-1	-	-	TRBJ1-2	TGCAGCGTCCCTGACAGTTTGGTTAGCACCTTC	CSVPDSLVSTF
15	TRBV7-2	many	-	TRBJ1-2	TGTGCCAGCAGCTTAATCCCCGCGTCCGGGTATGGCTACACCTTC	CASSLIPASGYGYTF
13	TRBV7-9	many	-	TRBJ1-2	TGTGCCAGCAGCACCTCGACAGGATATGGCTACACCTTC	CASSTSTGYGYTF
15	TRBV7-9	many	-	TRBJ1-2	TGTGCCAGCAGCGTAGCGTCCGCAACAGCCTATGGCTACACCTTC	CASSVASATAYGYTF
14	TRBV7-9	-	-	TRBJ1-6	TGTGCCAGCAGCCCAGGACACCTTAATTCACCCCTCCACTTT	CASSPGHLNSPLHF
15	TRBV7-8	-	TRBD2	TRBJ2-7	TGTGCCAGCAGCCAAGTCGCTAGCGGGAGCCAAGAGCAGTACTTC	CASSQVASGSQEQYF
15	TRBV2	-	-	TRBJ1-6	TGTGCCAGCAGTGAAGAGGCTAGCGGGAATTCACCCCTCCACTTT	CASSEEASGNSPLHF
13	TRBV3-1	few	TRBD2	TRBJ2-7	TGTGCCAGCAGCCATGGAGCGGGAGCCGAGCAGTACTTC	CASSHGAGAEQYF
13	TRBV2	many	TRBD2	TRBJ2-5	TGTGCCAGCAGTCGGGGGGAGGGGGAGACCCAGTACTTC	CASSRGEGETQYF
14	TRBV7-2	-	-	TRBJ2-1	TGTGCCAGCAGCTCCGGACGAAGCAGCAATGAGCAGTTCTTC	CASSSGRSSNEQFF
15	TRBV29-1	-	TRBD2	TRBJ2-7	TGCAGCGTCCGGGATAGCGGGAGAGGTTCCTACGAGCAGTACTTC	CSVRDSGRGSYEQYF
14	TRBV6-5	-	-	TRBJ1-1	TGTGCCAGCAGTGGCCGGGTTATGAACACTGAAGCTCTCTTT	CASSGRVMNTEALF
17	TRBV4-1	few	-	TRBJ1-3	TGCGCCAGCAGCCAAGAAGAAGGCCGGAGGACGAGAAACACCATATATTTT	CASSQEEGRRTRNTIYF
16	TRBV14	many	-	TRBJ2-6	TGTGCCAGCAGCCGCCCAGGGTTCGCTGGGGCCAACGTCCTGACTTTC	CASSRPGFAGANVLTF
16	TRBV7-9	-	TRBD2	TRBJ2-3	TGTGCCAGCAGCTCGGGACTAGGGGAGTCTCAAGATACGCAGTATTTT	CASSSGLGESQDTQYF
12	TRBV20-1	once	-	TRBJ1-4	TGCAGTGGCCGACGGAGACATGAAAAACTGTTTTTT	CSGRRRHEKLFF